This entry describes one T cell receptor (beta chain). Its antigen is currently unknown. These donors were members of the approximately 120-subject validation cohort, a group separate from the approximately 670-subject first cohort. With 6 bases removed from V and 5 bases from J, the gap between germline ends came to 14 bases. Germline CDR1 is SNHLY and CDR2 is FYNNEI. The CDR3 loop spans 13 amino acids. Using immunoSEQ multiplex PCR, the repertoire was profiled, and TCRdb retains in-frame clones only, with some absent. This table has hundreds of thousands of clones, 90% appearing once. The source of the sample is a study of cytomegalovirus exposure and HLA in healthy donors. Study-wide results and limits: Cytomegalovirus association was listed for about 170 TCR beta chains. Researchers reported that three CMV-associated chains were confirmed in vitro as CMV antigen-specific. Subsequent analysis showed first-cohort TCR clusters tending to co-occur in about 110 validation repertoires.

V gene TRBV2 combines with J gene TRBJ2-7; D tentatively fits TRBD1 or TRBD2 (5 bases each). The sample was PBMCs. The TCR comes from a young woman in good health and CMV-seronegative. CDR3 sequence: CASSLEGHNEQYF. CDR3 sequence (DNA): TGTGCCAGCAGCCTAGAGGGGCACAACGAGCAGTACTTC.